Presented here are 5 T cell receptor beta chains from one specimen sequenced in a study of PD-L1 blockade in urothelial cancer. Sequencing was performed with immunoSEQ multiplex PCR; in TCRdb, only in-frame clones are kept and a portion is missing. The sample includes tens of thousands of clones, about four fifths seen only once; the top ten take 3.2%. As to time point: pretreatment peripheral blood. Sequencing used PBMCs, obtained around atezolizumab (anti-PD-L1) treatment. The receptors originated from a man aged 70 or older with urothelial cancer.

The chain recombines TRBV6-5 with TRBJ1-2; D unclear. This CDR3 comprises 13 residues. From germline, CDR1 is MNHEY and CDR2 SVGAGI. Trimming took 2 bases from V and 2 from J, leaving 6 bases between them. The CDR3 sequence: CASSYRQNYGYTF. The CDR3 region has the DNA TGTGCCAGCAGTTACCGACAAAACTATGGCTACACCTTC.

This clone has a single count. The rearrangement uses TRBV28 and TRBJ2-4; no reliable D call. V was clipped by 0 bases and J by 2 bases, with 8 bases between them. Germline CDR1 and CDR2: MDHEN and SYDVKM. This CDR3 comprises 15 residues. CDR3 amino acids: CASSLWSGSKNIQYF. In nucleotides, the CDR3 is TGTGCCAGCAGTTTATGGTCCGGGTCCAAAAACATTCAGTACTTC.

CDR3 loop: CASSRGADEQFF. Written as DNA, the CDR3 is TGTGCCAGCAGTCGGGGGGCCGATGAGCAGTTCTTC. The chain carries TRBV6-5 and TRBJ2-1, with a weak D call TRBD2 (7 bases). The CDR3 has 12 residues. Germline CDR1 MNHEY, CDR2 SVGAGI. Trimming removed 5 bases from V and 8 bases from J, with 10 bases in between.

This clone was seen just once. This chain uses TRBV14 with TRBJ2-2, with D tentatively TRBD2 (6 bases). There are 14 residues in the CDR3. Trimming removed 4 bases at V and 6 bases at J, with 12 bases between. Germline V lookup: CDR1 SGHDN, CDR2 FVKESK. This chain's CDR3 is CASSLYSGAGELFF. The CDR3 nucleotides are TGTGCCAGCAGCCTGTACTCGGGGGCCGGGGAGCTGTTTTTT.

V and J are TRBV6-1 and TRBJ2-1; D perhaps matches TRBD2 (5 bases). From germline, CDR1 is MNHNS and CDR2 SASEGT. Deletions cut 6 bases from V and 10 bases from J, with 13 bases between. CDR3 length: 12 amino acids. The CDR3 reads CASSPYGGEQFF. CDR3 nucleotides: TGTGCCAGCAGCCCCTACGGCGGGGAGCAGTTCTTC.